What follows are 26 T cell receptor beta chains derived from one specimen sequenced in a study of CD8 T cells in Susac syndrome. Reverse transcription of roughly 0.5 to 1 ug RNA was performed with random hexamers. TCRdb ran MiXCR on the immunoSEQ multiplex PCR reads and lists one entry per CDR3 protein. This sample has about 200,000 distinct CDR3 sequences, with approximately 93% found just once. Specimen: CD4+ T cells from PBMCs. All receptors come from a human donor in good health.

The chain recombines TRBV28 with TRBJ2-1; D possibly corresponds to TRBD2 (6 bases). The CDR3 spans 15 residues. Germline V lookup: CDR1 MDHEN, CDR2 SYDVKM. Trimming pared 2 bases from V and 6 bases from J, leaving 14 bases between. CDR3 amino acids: CASSLEEGWFNEQFF. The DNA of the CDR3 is TGTGCCAGCAGTTTAGAGGAGGGTTGGTTCAATGAGCAGTTCTTC.

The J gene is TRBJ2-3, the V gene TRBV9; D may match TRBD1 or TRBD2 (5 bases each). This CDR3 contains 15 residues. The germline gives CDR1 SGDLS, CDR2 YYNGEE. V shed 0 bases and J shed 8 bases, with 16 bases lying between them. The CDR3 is CASSVEGTTVGTQYF. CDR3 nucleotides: TGTGCCAGCAGCGTAGAAGGGACCACGGTCGGTACGCAGTATTTT.

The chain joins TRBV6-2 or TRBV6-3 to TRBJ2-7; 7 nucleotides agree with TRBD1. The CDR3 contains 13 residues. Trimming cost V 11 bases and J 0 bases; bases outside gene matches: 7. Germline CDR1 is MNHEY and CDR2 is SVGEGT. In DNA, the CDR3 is TGTGCCGTAAGGGACAGTAGCTCCTACGAGCAGTACGTC. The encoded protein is CAVRDSSSYEQYV.

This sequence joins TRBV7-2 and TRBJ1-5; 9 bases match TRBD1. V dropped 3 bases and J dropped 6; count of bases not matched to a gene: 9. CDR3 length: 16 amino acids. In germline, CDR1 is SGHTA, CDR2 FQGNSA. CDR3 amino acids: CASSLGRDRVGQPQHF. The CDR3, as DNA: TGTGCCAGCAGCTTGGGGAGGGACAGGGTTGGTCAGCCCCAGCATTTT.

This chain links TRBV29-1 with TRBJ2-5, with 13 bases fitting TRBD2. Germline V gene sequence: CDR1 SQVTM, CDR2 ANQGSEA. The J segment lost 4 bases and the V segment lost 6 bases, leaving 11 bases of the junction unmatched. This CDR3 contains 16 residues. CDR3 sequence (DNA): TGCAGCGTGGGACTAGCGGGACCCGGCCTAGGAGAGACCCAGTACTTC. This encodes CSVGLAGPGLGETQYF.

As DNA, the CDR3 is TGTGCCAGCAGCGAGTTGTCGTCTGAAGCTTTCTTT. Translating gives CASSELSSEAFF. The rearrangement links TRBV9 to TRBJ1-1; D gene ambiguous. Germline CDR1 is SGDLS and CDR2 is YYNGEE. The CDR3 length is 12 residues. Trimming pared 3 bases from V and 6 bases from J, leaving 9 bases between.

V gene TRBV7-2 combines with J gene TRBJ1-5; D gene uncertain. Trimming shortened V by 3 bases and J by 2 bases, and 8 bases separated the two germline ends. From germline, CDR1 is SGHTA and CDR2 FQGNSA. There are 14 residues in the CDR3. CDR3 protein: CASSFIGGNQPQHF. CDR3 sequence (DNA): TGTGCCAGCAGCTTCATCGGGGGCAATCAGCCCCAGCATTTT.

The CDR3 is CASSLSGQGWNEQFF. The DNA of the CDR3 is TGTGCCAGCAGTTTAAGTGGACAGGGATGGAATGAGCAGTTCTTC. The chain joins TRBV12-3 or TRBV12-4 to TRBJ2-1; 8 nucleotides line up with TRBD1. CDR3 length: 15 amino acids. Unmatched junction bases numbered 7, after V lost 2 bases and J lost 7 bases.

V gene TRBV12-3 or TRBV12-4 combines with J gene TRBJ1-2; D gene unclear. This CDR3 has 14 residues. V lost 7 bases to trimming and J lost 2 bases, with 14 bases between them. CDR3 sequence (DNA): TGTGCCAGCACCCACCGACGGGTAAACTATGGCTACACCTTC. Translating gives CASTHRRVNYGYTF.

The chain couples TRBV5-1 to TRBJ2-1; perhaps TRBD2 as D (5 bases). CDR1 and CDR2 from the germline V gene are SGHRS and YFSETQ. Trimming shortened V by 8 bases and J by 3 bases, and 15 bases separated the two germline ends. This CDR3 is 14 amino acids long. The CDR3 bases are TGCGCCAGTCAGGACGCGAGCGGCTACAATGAGCAGTTCTTC. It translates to CASQDASGYNEQFF.

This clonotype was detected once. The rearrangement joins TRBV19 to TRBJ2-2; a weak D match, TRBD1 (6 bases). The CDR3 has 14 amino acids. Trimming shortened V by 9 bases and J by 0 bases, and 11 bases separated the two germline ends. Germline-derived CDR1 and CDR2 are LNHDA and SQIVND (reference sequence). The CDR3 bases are TGTGCCAGCAGCCAGGGGACGAACACCGGGGAGCTGTTTTTT. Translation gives CASSQGTNTGELFF. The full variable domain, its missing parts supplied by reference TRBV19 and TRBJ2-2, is DGGITQSPKYLFRKEGQNVTLSCEQNLNHDAMYWYRQDPGQGLRLIYYSQIVNDFQKGDIAEGYSVSREKKESFPLTVTSAQKNPTAFYLCASSQGTNTGELFFGEGSRLTVL.

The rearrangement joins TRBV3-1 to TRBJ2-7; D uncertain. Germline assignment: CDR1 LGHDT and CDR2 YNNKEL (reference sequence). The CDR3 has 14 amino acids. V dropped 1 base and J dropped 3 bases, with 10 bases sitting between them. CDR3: CASSQVNADYEQYF. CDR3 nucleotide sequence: TGTGCCAGCAGCCAAGTTAACGCAGACTACGAGCAGTACTTC.

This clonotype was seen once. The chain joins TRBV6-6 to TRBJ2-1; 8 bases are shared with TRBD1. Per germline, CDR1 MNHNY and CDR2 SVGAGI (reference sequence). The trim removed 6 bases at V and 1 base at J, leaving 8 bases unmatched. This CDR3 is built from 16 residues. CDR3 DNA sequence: TGTGCCAGCAGCAGTCGACAGGGGCTATCCTACAATGAGCAGTTCTTC. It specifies CASSSRQGLSYNEQFF.

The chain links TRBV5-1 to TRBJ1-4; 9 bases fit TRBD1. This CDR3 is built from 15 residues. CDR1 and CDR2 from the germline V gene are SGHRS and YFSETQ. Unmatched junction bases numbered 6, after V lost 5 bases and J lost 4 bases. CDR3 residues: CASRTGQGDNEKLFF. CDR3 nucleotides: TGCGCCAGCAGGACGGGACAGGGAGATAATGAAAAACTGTTTTTT.

The CDR3 loop is CASSVLTGQGEQYV. DNA of the CDR3: TGTGCCAGCAGTGTCCTGACAGGGCAAGGCGAGCAGTACGTC. The chain joins TRBV6-1 to TRBJ2-7; 7 positions agree with TRBD1. This CDR3 comprises 14 residues. Unmatched junction bases numbered 9, after V lost 4 bases and J lost 6 bases. CDR1 is MNHNS, CDR2 SASEGT, per germline.

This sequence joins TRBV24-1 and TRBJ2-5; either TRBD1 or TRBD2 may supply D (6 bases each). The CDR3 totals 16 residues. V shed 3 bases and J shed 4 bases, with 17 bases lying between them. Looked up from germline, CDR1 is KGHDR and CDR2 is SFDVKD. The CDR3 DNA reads TGTGCCACCAGTGATCCCCGGGGGCCAGGGATAGAGACCCAGTACTTC. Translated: CATSDPRGPGIETQYF.

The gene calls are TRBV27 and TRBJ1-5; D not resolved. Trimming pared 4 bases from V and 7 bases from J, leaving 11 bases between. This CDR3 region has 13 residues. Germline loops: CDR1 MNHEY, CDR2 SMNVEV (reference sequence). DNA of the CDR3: TGTGCCAGCAGTTACTACCACGAACAGCCCCAGCATTTT. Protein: CASSYYHEQPQHF.

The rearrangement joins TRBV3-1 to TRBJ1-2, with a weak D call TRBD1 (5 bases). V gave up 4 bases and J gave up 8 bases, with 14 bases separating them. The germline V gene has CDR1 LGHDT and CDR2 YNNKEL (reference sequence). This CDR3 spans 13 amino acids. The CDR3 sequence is CASSPGTSPGYTF. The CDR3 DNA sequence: TGTGCCAGCAGCCCCGGGACTTCCCCAGGCTACACCTTC.

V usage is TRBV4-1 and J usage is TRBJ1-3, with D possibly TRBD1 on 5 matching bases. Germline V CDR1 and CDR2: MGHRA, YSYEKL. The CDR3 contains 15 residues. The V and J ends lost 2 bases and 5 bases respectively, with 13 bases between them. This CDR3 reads CASSQNQGRRNTIYF. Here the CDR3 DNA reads TGCGCCAGCAGCCAAAACCAGGGTAGGAGAAACACCATATATTTT.

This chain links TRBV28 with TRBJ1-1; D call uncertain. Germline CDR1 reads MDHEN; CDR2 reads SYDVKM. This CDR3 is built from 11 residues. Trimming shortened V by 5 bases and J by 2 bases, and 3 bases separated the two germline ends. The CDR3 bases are TGTGCCAGCAGTGGTAACACTGAAGCTTTCTTT. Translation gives CASSGNTEAFF.

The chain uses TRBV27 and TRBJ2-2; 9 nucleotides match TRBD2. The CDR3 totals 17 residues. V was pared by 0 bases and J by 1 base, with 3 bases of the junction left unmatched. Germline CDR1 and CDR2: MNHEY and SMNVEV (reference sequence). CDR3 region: CASSLSYSGGNTGELFF. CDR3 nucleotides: TGTGCCAGCAGTTTATCATATAGCGGGGGGAACACCGGGGAGCTGTTTTTT.

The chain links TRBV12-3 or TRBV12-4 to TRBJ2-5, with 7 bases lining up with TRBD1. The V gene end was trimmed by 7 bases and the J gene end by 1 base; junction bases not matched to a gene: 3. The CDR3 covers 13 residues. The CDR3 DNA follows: TGTGCCAGCAAAAGGGACAGCCAAGAGACCCAGTACTTC. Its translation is CASKRDSQETQYF.

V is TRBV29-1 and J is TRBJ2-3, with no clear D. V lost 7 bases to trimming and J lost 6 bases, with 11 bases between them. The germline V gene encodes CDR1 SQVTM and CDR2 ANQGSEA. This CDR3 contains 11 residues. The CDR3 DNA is TGCAGCGCCCGGTTGGGGGATACGCAGTATTTT. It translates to CSARLGDTQYF.

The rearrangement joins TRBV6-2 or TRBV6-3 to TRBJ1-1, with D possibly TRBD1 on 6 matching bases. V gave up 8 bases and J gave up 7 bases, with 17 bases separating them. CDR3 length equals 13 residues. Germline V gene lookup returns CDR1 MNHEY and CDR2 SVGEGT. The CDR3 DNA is TGTGCCAGCGGGCTAGGGGGTACGGGTGAAGCTTTCTTT. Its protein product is CASGLGGTGEAFF.

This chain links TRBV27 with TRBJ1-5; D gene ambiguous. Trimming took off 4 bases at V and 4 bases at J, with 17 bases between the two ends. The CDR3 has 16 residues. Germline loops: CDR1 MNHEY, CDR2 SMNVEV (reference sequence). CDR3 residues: CASSSLGGPGNQPQHF. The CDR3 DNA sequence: TGTGCCAGCAGTTCCTTGGGAGGTCCTGGGAATCAGCCCCAGCATTTT.

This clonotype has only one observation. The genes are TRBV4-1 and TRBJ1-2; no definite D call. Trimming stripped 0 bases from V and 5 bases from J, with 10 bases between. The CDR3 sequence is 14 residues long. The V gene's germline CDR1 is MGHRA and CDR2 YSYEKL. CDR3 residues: CASSQEEGLYGYTF. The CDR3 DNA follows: TGCGCCAGCAGCCAAGAGGAGGGTCTGTATGGCTACACCTTC.